The 32 T cell receptor beta chains given below trace back to one sample, sequenced in a study of blood T cells in healthy people across ages. Then a second PCR, running roughly 7 to 11 cycles, was carried out with a sample-barcoded 5' primer and a J-beta primer mix. One entry per CDR3 protein results from TCRdb running MiXCR on the 5' RACE reads. This table has about 800,000 distinct CDR3 sequences, roughly 25% appearing once. These data are also associated with another study on T cells of mothers and their children.

The specimen sequenced was blood. All receptors derive from a boy younger than 18 in good health.

This clonotype has more than one count but fewer than ten. This chain links TRBV29-1 with TRBJ2-5; unclear D gene. V was cut by 3 bases and J by 0 bases, with 11 bases left in between. Germline V gene data show CDR1 as SQVTM and CDR2 as ANQGSEA. This CDR3 region has 14 residues. The CDR3 loop reads CSVERWRNQETQYF. The DNA for the CDR3 is TGCAGCGTTGAGAGGTGGCGAAACCAAGAGACCCAGTACTTC.

This rearrangement joins TRBV24-1 to TRBJ2-7; 7 bases fit TRBD1. The germline gives CDR1 KGHDR, CDR2 SFDVKD. The V segment lost 3 bases and the J segment 6 bases; nucleotides outside the gene matches: 4. The CDR3 runs to 13 residues. The CDR3 sequence is CATSDPGQIEQYF. DNA of the CDR3: TGTGCCACCAGTGATCCGGGACAGATCGAGCAGTACTTC.

This chain uses TRBV15 with TRBJ1-1; a possible D gene is TRBD1 (5 bases). The CDR3 is made up of 15 amino acids. Germline V CDR1 and CDR2: LNHNV, YYDKDF (reference sequence). V was shortened by 0 bases and J by 0 bases, with 8 bases between the two germline ends. The CDR3 nucleotides are TGTGCCACCAGCAGAGAAGCAGGGCTGAACACTGAAGCTTTCTTT. Protein product: CATSREAGLNTEAFF.

This sequence joins TRBV7-3 and TRBJ2-5; a weak D match, TRBD2 (6 bases). The end of the DNA aligns better with TRBJ2-1, so the J call may be wrong. Looked up from germline, CDR1 is SGHTA and CDR2 is FQGTGA. This CDR3 has 14 amino acids. CDR3 bases: TGTGCCAGCAGCTCCCTTGTCCCCGGGGGTGAGCAGTTCTTC. This encodes CASSSLVPGGEQFF.

In its sample, this clonotype was seen a few times. The chain carries TRBV5-1 and TRBJ2-2; TRBD2 matches at 10 bases. Germline V gives CDR1 SGHRS, CDR2 YFSETQ. Trimming removed 4 bases from V and 6 bases from J; junction bases left unmatched: 12. CDR3 length: 17 residues. The CDR3 DNA is TGCGCCAGCAGCCCCACGGGAATGGGGACTAGCGCCGGGGAGCTGTTTTTT. Translating it yields CASSPTGMGTSAGELFF.

This chain links TRBV29-1 with TRBJ2-3; either TRBD1 or TRBD2 may supply D (5 bases each). CDR3 length: 13 residues. Germline V gene lookup returns CDR1 SQVTM and CDR2 ANQGSEA. V was cut by 4 bases and J by 7 bases, with 15 bases left in between. CDR3 bases: TGCAGCGTTGCCGGGACCGACCGAAATACGCAGTATTTT. Residues: CSVAGTDRNTQYF.

The chain joins TRBV7-9 to TRBJ2-6; D call uncertain. This CDR3 region has 16 residues. Germline V gives CDR1 SEHNR, CDR2 FQNEAQ (reference sequence). Trimming left V 4 bases short and J 0 bases short, with 10 bases between. CDR3 in amino acids: CASSSTFDSGANVLTF. In DNA, the CDR3 is TGTGCCAGCAGCTCGACCTTCGACTCTGGGGCCAACGTCCTGACTTTC.

The chain combines TRBV28 with TRBJ2-7, with 7 bases lining up with TRBD2. This CDR3 is 17 amino acids long. The trim removed 3 bases at V and 4 bases at J, leaving 15 bases unmatched. CDR1 is MDHEN, CDR2 SYDVKM, per germline. The chain's CDR3 is CASSFRSGTHLVYEQYF. CDR3 coding DNA: TGTGCCAGCAGTTTCCGGAGCGGGACTCACTTGGTGTACGAGCAGTACTTC.

This clonotype was observed a handful of times. One junction end disagrees with the germline gene, perhaps due to a read error. The chain is built from TRBV10-3 and TRBJ2-5, with 8 bases aligning to TRBD2. The CDR3 contains 16 residues. CDR1 and CDR2 from the germline V gene are ENHRY and SYGVKD. In nucleotides, the CDR3 is TGTGCCATCAGTGAGACACCTGGACAGCCCGGGACTAGTTGGTTCTTC. As protein: CAISETPGQPGTSWFF.

This chain uses TRBV7-6 with TRBJ2-7; 12 bases line up with TRBD2. The CDR3 contains 17 residues. After removal of 5 bases from V and 4 bases from J, the junction contained 12 bases not matched to a gene. Germline CDR1 is SGHVS and CDR2 is FNYEAQ. DNA of the CDR3: TGTGCCAGCAGCCCATACTATAGGACTAGCGGGGAGTACGAGCAGTACTTC. This encodes CASSPYYRTSGEYEQYF.

This clonotype was observed a few times. This chain links TRBV10-3 with TRBJ2-5, with D perhaps matching TRBD1 or TRBD2 (6 bases each). The end of the DNA fits TRBJ2-7 better, so the J call may be wrong. The V gene's germline CDR1 is ENHRY and CDR2 SYGVKD. This CDR3 has 16 amino acids. The CDR3 DNA sequence: TGTGCCATCAGAGAGATAGGGGGGAGTAACCCCTACGAGCAGTACTTC. Translated, it gives CAIREIGGSNPYEQYF.

For this clonotype: One junction end disagrees with the germline gene, perhaps due to a read error. This chain connects TRBV4-3 to TRBJ1-6, with 9 bases lining up with TRBD1. Germline V CDR1 and CDR2: LGHNA, YSLEER. CDR3 length: 16 amino acids. CDR3 sequence (DNA): TGCGCCAGTAGCCAAGGTCTGGCACAGGGGGCTTCACCCCTCCACTTT. Protein product: CASSQGLAQGASPLHF.

The chain couples TRBV12-3 or TRBV12-4 to TRBJ1-6; no definite D call. V lost 6 bases and J 8 bases, leaving 20 bases between the germline ends. The CDR3 length is 16 residues. CDR3 nucleotide sequence: TGTGCCAGCAGCGATTTCCGAGGACCGGCCGATTCACCCCTCCACTTT. Its protein is CASSDFRGPADSPLHF.

The sample holds a few counts of this clonotype. The V gene is TRBV4-2, the J gene TRBJ2-5; 9 bases are a match to TRBD1. Unmatched junction bases numbered 12, after V lost 5 bases and J lost 5 bases. The CDR3 consists of 16 residues. Germline CDR1 reads LGHNA; CDR2 reads YNFKEQ. The CDR3 protein is CASSEVAYRGQETQYF. The CDR3 nucleotides are TGTGCCAGCAGCGAAGTTGCTTACAGGGGGCAGGAGACCCAGTACTTC.

This chain joins TRBV6-4 and TRBJ2-7; D is perhaps TRBD2 (6 bases). Per germline, CDR1 MRHNA and CDR2 SNTAGT. V lost 4 bases, J lost 2 bases, and 12 bases lay in between. The CDR3 is 14 amino acids. The CDR3 reads CASSVAAGPYEQYF. As DNA, the CDR3 is TGTGCCAGCAGTGTAGCGGCCGGCCCCTACGAGCAGTACTTC.

The CDR3 is CATKGPDSYNEQFF. CDR3 coding DNA: TGTGCCACCAAAGGCCCCGACTCCTACAATGAGCAGTTCTTC. This chain uses TRBV13 with TRBJ2-1; D is uncertain. V was clipped by 10 bases and J by 0 bases, with 13 bases between them. The CDR3 runs 14 residues. Germline V gives CDR1 PRHDT, CDR2 FYEKMQ (reference sequence).

This clonotype has only a few counts. The chain uses TRBV29-1 and TRBJ1-5; D gene ambiguous. From germline, CDR1 is SQVTM and CDR2 ANQGSEA. With 5 bases removed from V and 0 bases from J, the gap between germline ends came to 5 bases. The CDR3 is made up of 12 amino acids. DNA of the CDR3: TGCAGCGTTCGCGATAGCAATCAGCCCCAGCATTTT. Its translation is CSVRDSNQPQHF.

Remarks on this clonotype: At one of its ends the junction is not consistent with the germline gene, which may arise from a read error. The chain recombines TRBV25-1 with TRBJ1-2, with D perhaps TRBD1 (5 bases). This CDR3 is built from 14 residues. The V gene's germline CDR1 is MGHDK and CDR2 SYGVNS. The CDR3 DNA reads as TGTGCCGGCAGTGATGGGGGGGTGTGGAGGGGCTACACCTTC. It is translated as CAGSDGGVWRGYTF.

This clonotype showed up just a few times. The gene calls are TRBV7-9 and TRBJ1-4, with 7 positions matching TRBD1. Germline V gene data show CDR1 as SEHNR and CDR2 as FQNEAQ (reference sequence). The V and J ends lost 3 bases and 5 bases, in that order; junction bases with no gene match: 9. The CDR3 length is 16 residues. CDR3 loop: CASSFLPGQRNEKLFF. CDR3 sequence (DNA): TGTGCCAGCAGCTTTCTTCCGGGACAGCGAAATGAAAAACTGTTTTTT. The full variable domain, with the rest looked up from reference TRBV7-9 and TRBJ1-4, is DTGVSQNPRHKITKRGQNVTFRCDPISEHNRLYWYRQTLGQGPEFLTYFQNEAQLEKSRLLSDRFSAERPKGSFSTLEIQRTEQGDSAMYLCASSFLPGQRNEKLFFGSGTQLSVL.

CDR3 nucleotide sequence: TGCAGTGCTAGAGATCCCAGGGGCGGTAGCAATCAGCCCCAGCATTTT. Its translation: CSARDPRGGSNQPQHF. The chain links TRBV20-1 to TRBJ1-5; tentatively, D is TRBD1 (6 bases). V gave up 0 bases and J gave up 0 bases, with 12 bases separating them. The CDR3 is made up of 16 amino acids. The germline V gene encodes CDR1 DFQATT and CDR2 SNEGSKA (reference sequence).

The chain has TRBV11-2 and TRBJ2-7; 11 nucleotides align to TRBD2. V lost 0 bases and J lost 2; bases outside the gene matches: 3. This CDR3 is built from 16 residues. Germline V gene data show CDR1 as SGHAT and CDR2 as FQNNGV. CDR3 coding DNA: TGTGCCAGCAGCTTAGAAGGGACTAGCGGCCCCTACGAGCAGTACTTC. It codes for CASSLEGTSGPYEQYF. Full variable domain (missing parts from reference TRBV11-2 and TRBJ2-7): EAGVAQSPRYKIIEKRQSVAFWCNPISGHATLYWYQQILGQGPKLLIQFQNNGVVDDSQLPKDRFSAERLKGVDSTLKIQPAKLEDSAVYLCASSLEGTSGPYEQYFGPGTRLTVT.

This chain uses TRBV7-6 with TRBJ2-1; 8 nucleotides align to TRBD2. CDR1 is SGHVS and CDR2 is FNYEAQ in the germline V gene. The CDR3 has 16 residues. Germline trimming cut 1 base from V and 9 bases from J; bases unmatched to any gene: 11. The CDR3 is CASSLVRGGSLTEQFF. The DNA of the CDR3 is TGTGCCAGCAGCTTAGTTCGCGGGGGGTCTCTAACTGAGCAGTTCTTC. Looking up the rest from reference TRBV7-6 and TRBJ2-1 gives the full variable domain: GAGVSQSPRYKVTKRGQDVALRCDPISGHVSLYWYRQALGQGPEFLTYFNYEAQQDKSGLPNDRFSAERPEGSISTLTIQRTEQRDSAMYRCASSLVRGGSLTEQFFGPGTRLTVL.

This clonotype has just a few counts. The V and J genes are TRBV28 and TRBJ2-1; no clear D. Germline V gives CDR1 MDHEN, CDR2 SYDVKM. This CDR3 is built from 12 residues. V dropped 6 bases and J dropped 6 bases, with 9 bases sitting between them. The CDR3 bases are TGTGCCAGCAGCCAGGTCCTCAATGAGCAGTTCTTC. Encoded protein: CASSQVLNEQFF. The full variable domain, with the rest looked up from reference TRBV28 and TRBJ2-1, is DVKVTQSSRYLVKRTGEKVFLECVQDMDHENMFWYRQDPGLGLRLIYFSYDVKMKEKGDIPEGYSVSREKKERFSLILESASTNQTSMYLCASSQVLNEQFFGPGTRLTVL.

V gene TRBV7-9 combines with J gene TRBJ2-1; D is ambiguous. The J call may be incorrect, as the DNA end agrees better with TRBJ2-7. The CDR3 consists of 16 residues. Germline V gene lookup returns CDR1 SEHNR and CDR2 FQNEAQ (reference sequence). CDR3 nucleotide sequence: TGTGCCAGCAGCTTGGGGTTCGGGTACCCCATTTACGAGCAGTACTTC. Its translation: CASSLGFGYPIYEQYF.

The CDR3 loop is CASSLPSVLADRNEQFF. The DNA of the CDR3 is TGTGCCAGCAGTCTCCCTAGCGTACTAGCTGATCGGAATGAGCAGTTCTTC. This sequence joins TRBV12-3 or TRBV12-4 and TRBJ2-1; D might be TRBD2 (6 bases). The length of the CDR3 is 17 residues. V was shortened by 5 bases and J by 7 bases, with 24 bases between the two germline ends.

This clonotype turned up a few times. The CDR3 DNA reads as TGTGCCAGCAGTTTCCCCGGACTAGCGGGCCAAGAGACCCAGTACTTC. Amino acids: CASSFPGLAGQETQYF. The chain combines TRBV28 with TRBJ2-5; 11 bases fit TRBD2. The length of the CDR3 is 16 residues. J was trimmed by 1 base and V by 3 bases; bases with no gene match: 4. CDR1 and CDR2 from the germline V gene are MDHEN and SYDVKM.

CDR3 nucleotide sequence: TGTGCCAGCAGCCCTAGGGGGCCCCTCTACGAGCAGTACTTC. Translated: CASSPRGPLYEQYF. The chain is built from TRBV14 and TRBJ2-7, with TRBD1 matching 7 bases. V dropped 4 bases and J dropped 3; count of bases not matched to a gene: 6. From germline, CDR1 is SGHDN and CDR2 FVKESK. The CDR3 is made up of 14 amino acids.

V usage is TRBV6-1 and J usage is TRBJ2-3, with D possibly matching TRBD1 (6 bases). Per germline, CDR1 MNHNS and CDR2 SASEGT. CDR3 size: 19 residues. The ends were cut back, 6 bases at V and 2 bases at J, with 27 bases in the middle. The CDR3, as DNA: TGTGCCAGCAGGGGGGACAAGGCTCCTATGAGCAGATTCACAGATACGCAGTATTTT. The encoded protein is CASRGDKAPMSRFTDTQYF.

This clonotype was recorded a few times. The chain employs TRBV5-1 and TRBJ2-5, with TRBD2 identical over 9 bases. Germline V CDR1 and CDR2: SGHRS, YFSETQ. The CDR3 has 15 residues. Losses at the gene ends were 7 bases for V and 0 bases for J; bases not matched to a gene: 7. CDR3 residues: CASCSGGTNQETQYF. CDR3 DNA sequence: TGCGCCAGCTGTAGCGGGGGAACGAACCAAGAGACCCAGTACTTC.

To note about this clonotype: It may be a read error: a sequence one base away is much more abundant. The chain joins TRBV7-6 to TRBJ2-5, with 8 bases aligning to TRBD2. Germline V gene data show CDR1 as SGHVS and CDR2 as FNYEAQ. The CDR3 covers 16 residues. As DNA, the CDR3 is TGTGCCAACAGCTACCGGGAGGGGAGGGGGCAAGAGACCCAGTACTTC. Translating it yields CANSYREGRGQETQYF. The full variable domain, completed using reference TRBV7-6 and TRBJ2-5, is GAGVSQSPRYKVTKRGQDVALRCDPISGHVSLYWYRQALGQGPEFLTYFNYEAQQDKSGLPNDRFSAERPEGSISTLTIQRTEQRDSAMYRCANSYREGRGQETQYFGPGTRLLVL.

This clonotype was picked up a small number of times. This rearrangement joins TRBV10-3 to TRBJ2-7, with a weak D call TRBD1 (6 bases). TRBJ2-5 explains the end of the DNA better; the J call may be wrong. CDR1 is ENHRY and CDR2 is SYGVKD in the germline V gene. The CDR3 is 13 residues long. The CDR3 DNA reads as TGTGCCATCAGTGACAGGGGAGAAGAGACCCAGTACTTC. Translating it yields CAISDRGEETQYF.

In DNA form, the CDR3 reads TGTGCCAGCAGCTTGGTGGCAGGAGGGTCTACCGGCGGACCCTCCTACGAGCAGTACTTC. As protein: CASSLVAGGSTGGPSYEQYF. This chain uses TRBV11-2 with TRBJ2-7; TRBD2 might be the D (6 bases). In germline, CDR1 is SGHAT, CDR2 FQNNGV. V gave up 3 bases and J gave up 0 bases, with 27 bases separating them. The CDR3 totals 20 residues.